One sample yielded the 22 T cell receptor beta chains listed below, sequenced in a study of blood T cell repertoires in COVID-19. TCRdb's copy holds only in-frame clones and misses some; the assay was immunoSEQ multiplex PCR. Among roughly 70,000 clones listed, under 90% were seen once. The sequencing sample was made of peripheral blood. Receptors were obtained from a man aged 65-85 years who had recovered from COVID-19.

The V gene is TRBV29-1, the J gene TRBJ2-7, with 9 nucleotides matching TRBD1. V gave up 7 bases and J gave up 1 base; unmatched junction bases: 5. CDR3 length: 13 residues. Germline V gene sequence: CDR1 SQVTM, CDR2 ANQGSEA. In nucleotides, the CDR3 is TGCAGCGGGTGGGACAGGGTTTCCTACGAGCAGTACTTC. It codes for CSGWDRVSYEQYF.

The V and J genes are TRBV6-6 and TRBJ1-2; D perhaps matches TRBD1 (5 bases). Germline V CDR1 and CDR2: MNHNY, SVGAGI (reference sequence). This CDR3 is built from 17 residues. The ends were cut back, 5 bases at V and 0 bases at J, with 19 bases in the middle. This CDR3 is CASSRDVTGPANYGYTF. CDR3 sequence (DNA): TGTGCCAGCAGTCGCGACGTCACAGGACCTGCTAACTATGGCTACACCTTC.

This chain uses TRBV5-4 with TRBJ2-6; TRBD1 is a possible D gene (8 bases). This CDR3 has 17 residues. With 3 bases removed from V and 2 bases from J, the gap between germline ends came to 15 bases. In germline, CDR1 is SGHNT, CDR2 YYREEE (reference sequence). CDR3 residues: CASSWGGQAAGANVLTF. Here the CDR3 DNA reads TGTGCCAGCAGCTGGGGGGGACAGGCAGCTGGGGCCAACGTCCTGACTTTC.

The genes are TRBV28 and TRBJ2-5, with TRBD1 identical over 9 bases. V lost 5 bases to trimming and J lost 3 bases; unmatched junction nucleotides: 7. Germline V CDR1 and CDR2: MDHEN, SYDVKM. The CDR3 loop spans 15 amino acids. The CDR3 bases are TGTGCCAGCAGTCTTTACCGGACAGGGGAAGAGACCCAGTACTTC. This encodes CASSLYRTGEETQYF.

V usage is TRBV7-9 and J usage is TRBJ1-3, with 8 positions matching TRBD1. This CDR3 has 14 amino acids. Trimming removed 6 bases from V and 0 bases from J; junction bases left unmatched: 1. Germline assignment: CDR1 SEHNR and CDR2 FQNEAQ (reference sequence). CDR3 coding DNA: TGTGCCAGCAGGACAGGGGTCTCTGGAAACACCATATATTTT. Protein product: CASRTGVSGNTIYF. The variable domain in full, with the rest retrieved from reference TRBV7-9 and TRBJ1-3, is DTGVSQNPRHKITKRGQNVTFRCDPISEHNRLYWYRQTLGQGPEFLTYFQNEAQLEKSRLLSDRFSAERPKGSFSTLEIQRTEQGDSAMYLCASRTGVSGNTIYFGEGSWLTVV.

V and J are TRBV6-5 and TRBJ1-5, with a weak D call TRBD1 (6 bases). The CDR3 is 14 amino acids. Germline V gives CDR1 MNHEY, CDR2 SVGAGI. Trimming left V 8 bases short and J 1 base short, with 12 bases between. The CDR3 loop reads CASQATGSNQPQHF. The CDR3 DNA is TGTGCCAGCCAAGCCACAGGGAGCAATCAGCCCCAGCATTTT.

The V call is TRBV11-2, the J call TRBJ1-4; TRBD1 matches 7 bases. There are 14 residues in the CDR3. In germline, CDR1 is SGHAT, CDR2 FQNNGV. The junction had 3 bases not matched to a gene; V was cut back by 3 bases and J by 5 bases. CDR3 loop: CASSLAGGNEKLFF. The CDR3 DNA reads as TGTGCCAGCAGCTTGGCAGGGGGAAATGAAAAACTGTTTTTT.

This chain joins TRBV19 and TRBJ2-7, with 8 positions matching TRBD1. Germline-derived CDR1 and CDR2 are LNHDA and SQIVND (reference sequence). There are 13 residues in the CDR3. Germline trimming cut 6 bases from V and 3 bases from J; bases unmatched to any gene: 4. CDR3 DNA sequence: TGTGCCAGTAGGCTAGGACAGGGCTACGAGCAGTACTTC. It encodes CASRLGQGYEQYF.

This sequence joins TRBV25-1 and TRBJ2-2; tentative D call: TRBD2 (5 bases). Trimming cost V 1 base and J 0 bases, with 6 bases left between them. Germline V gives CDR1 MGHDK, CDR2 SYGVNS. The CDR3 consists of 15 residues. The CDR3 DNA sequence: TGTGCCAGCAGTGAATTGAGGGCGAACACCGGGGAGCTGTTTTTT. Protein: CASSELRANTGELFF.

J is TRBJ2-2 and V is TRBV30; 7 bases line up with TRBD2. CDR1 is GTSNPN and CDR2 is SVGIG in the germline V gene (reference sequence). The ends lost 1 base at V and 4 bases at J; junction bases unmatched: 18. CDR3 length equals 19 residues. CDR3 DNA sequence: TGTGCCTGGAGTGACTTTCTTATGGCGGGGGAGAGTAGCACCGGGGAGCTGTTTTTT. This sequence encodes CAWSDFLMAGESSTGELFF.

The chain has TRBV7-2 and TRBJ1-6, with 7 positions matching TRBD1. Germline V lookup: CDR1 SGHTA, CDR2 FQGNSA. V shed 1 base, J shed 0 bases, and the junction held 6 bases outside the gene matches. The CDR3 has 18 amino acids. DNA of the CDR3: TGTGCCAGCAGCTTAGGGCGGACAGGCCCCTCCTATAATTCACCCCTCCACTTT. It specifies CASSLGRTGPSYNSPLHF.

The V call is TRBV28, the J call TRBJ2-4, with a tentative D call TRBD1 (6 bases). V was trimmed by 5 bases and J by 0 bases, leaving 11 bases between them. The CDR3 is 15 residues long. The germline CDR1 and CDR2 sequences are MDHEN and SYDVKM. The CDR3 DNA reads TGTGCCAGCAGTGGACAGATGGTAGCCAAAAACATTCAGTACTTC. It is translated as CASSGQMVAKNIQYF. Looking up the rest from reference TRBV28 and TRBJ2-4 gives the full variable domain: DVKVTQSSRYLVKRTGEKVFLECVQDMDHENMFWYRQDPGLGLRLIYFSYDVKMKEKGDIPEGYSVSREKKERFSLILESASTNQTSMYLCASSGQMVAKNIQYFGAGTRLSVL.

The chain links TRBV29-1 to TRBJ1-4; tentatively, D is TRBD1 (5 bases). With 6 bases removed from V and 4 bases from J, the gap between germline ends came to 12 bases. Looked up from germline, CDR1 is SQVTM and CDR2 is ANQGSEA. The CDR3 is made up of 13 amino acids. The CDR3 DNA is TGCAGCGTCGCCGGGACTAATAATGAAAAACTGTTTTTT. Amino acid sequence: CSVAGTNNEKLFF.

J is TRBJ1-6 and V is TRBV7-2, with D possibly being TRBD1 (6 bases). The V gene lost 1 base and the J gene lost 9 bases, with 10 bases spanning the gap. CDR3 size: 14 residues. Germline loops: CDR1 SGHTA, CDR2 FQGNSA. The CDR3 spells CASSLGDRRSPLHF. The CDR3 DNA reads as TGTGCCAGCAGCTTAGGCGACAGGCGTTCACCCCTCCACTTT.

This chain links TRBV11-2 with TRBJ2-3; possibly TRBD2 for D (7 bases). V lost 2 bases, J lost 2 bases, and 20 bases lay in between. This CDR3 is built from 18 residues. The germline V gene encodes CDR1 SGHAT and CDR2 FQNNGV. DNA of the CDR3: TGTGCCAGCAGCTTACCGCCAGGGGCGGGAGCCCTCACAGATACGCAGTATTTT. Amino acid sequence: CASSLPPGAGALTDTQYF.

The chain uses TRBV7-2 and TRBJ2-7; TRBD1 agrees at 8 bases. Trimming cost V 1 base and J 6 bases; bases outside gene matches: 5. The CDR3 length is 14 residues. Germline CDR1 is SGHTA and CDR2 is FQGNSA. CDR3 coding DNA: TGTGCCAGCAGCTTAGTACAGGGGGTATTCGAGCAGTACTTC. Amino acids: CASSLVQGVFEQYF. The complete variable domain, with remaining parts taken from reference TRBV7-2 and TRBJ2-7, reads GAGVSQSPSNKVTEKGKDVELRCDPISGHTALYWYRQSLGQGLEFLIYFQGNSAPDKSGLPSDRFSAERTGGSVSTLTIQRTQQEDSAVYLCASSLVQGVFEQYFGPGTRLTVT.

The chain has TRBV18 and TRBJ2-2, with D possibly TRBD1 on 6 matching bases. The germline CDR1 and CDR2 sequences are KGHSH and LQKENI. CDR3 size: 13 residues. The V and J ends lost 10 bases and 0 bases respectively, with 9 bases between them. CDR3 sequence reads: CATGTTNTGELFF. CDR3 coding DNA: TGTGCCACCGGGACAACGAACACCGGGGAGCTGTTTTTT. The variable domain in full, completed from reference TRBV18 and TRBJ2-2, reads NAGVMQNPRHLVRRRGQEARLRCSPMKGHSHVYWYRQLPEEGLKFMVYLQKENIIDESGMPKERFSAEFPKEGPSILRIQQVVRGDSAAYFCATGTTNTGELFFGEGSRLTVL.

CDR3 loop: CASSQYPGGGETQYF. The CDR3 DNA is TGCGCCAGCAGCCAATACCCAGGGGGTGGCGAGACCCAGTACTTC. The chain carries TRBV4-3 and TRBJ2-5, with TRBD1 identical over 7 bases. The CDR3 spans 15 residues. Germline V gene data show CDR1 as LGHNA and CDR2 as YSLEER. V was pared by 2 bases and J by 5 bases, with 8 bases of the junction left unmatched.

This rearrangement joins TRBV27 to TRBJ2-7, with a weak D call TRBD2 (6 bases). Trimming took 6 bases from V and 0 from J, leaving 12 bases between them. The CDR3 runs to 14 residues. Per the germline V gene, CDR1 is MNHEY and CDR2 is SMNVEV (reference sequence). CDR3 amino acids: CASRRDWNSYEQYF. CDR3 DNA: TGTGCCAGCAGGCGGGACTGGAACTCCTACGAGCAGTACTTC.

The chain recombines TRBV6-5 with TRBJ2-5; TRBD2 might be the D (5 bases). Trimming removed 5 bases from V and 2 bases from J, with 15 bases in between. CDR1 is MNHEY, CDR2 SVGAGI, per germline. This CDR3 region has 15 residues. The CDR3 sequence: CASSRLRGLQETQYF. The CDR3 DNA reads as TGTGCCAGCAGTCGACTTCGGGGATTACAAGAGACCCAGTACTTC.

The V and J genes are TRBV27 and TRBJ2-7, with D possibly being TRBD1 (6 bases). The V end was cut by 6 bases, the J end by 2 bases, with 17 bases between. CDR1 is MNHEY, CDR2 SMNVEV, per germline (reference sequence). The CDR3 is 15 amino acids. The DNA of the CDR3 is TGTGCCAGCAGCCATACCTCGGCAGGGGCCTACGAGCAGTACTTC. It codes for CASSHTSAGAYEQYF.

The CDR3 loop reads CASSLARKGLVAGGLYEQYF. DNA for the CDR3: TGTGCCAGCAGCTTAGCGCGGAAGGGGCTCGTAGCGGGAGGTCTCTACGAGCAGTACTTC. The chain recombines TRBV7-8 with TRBJ2-7, with 10 bases lining up with TRBD2. In germline, CDR1 is SGHVS, CDR2 FQNEAQ. The V segment lost 0 bases and the J segment 3 bases; nucleotides outside the gene matches: 17. This CDR3 spans 20 amino acids.